Listed below are T cell receptor beta chains from one sample, sequenced in a study of graft-versus-host responses after intestinal transplantation. Profiling relied on immunoSEQ multiplex PCR, and the TCRdb table lists in-frame clones only, not all of them. The table shows around 17,000 clones, with 70% to 85% occurring only once. Sequenced material: ileum tissue, taken 17 days after transplant. These receptor sequences come from a human patient who received an intestinal transplant, so some T cells may come from the graft donor. CDR3s include the opening cysteine and the closing phenylalanine or tryptophan. D genes are given only for firm matches. The size of a clone is reported for some rows only, either as once, few or many, or as a class for expanded clones.

TRBV28,-,-,TRBJ1-1,TGTGCCAGCACCTTTGGGACGGAGAACACTGAAGCTTTCTTT,CASTFGTENTEAFF
TRBV21-1,-,few,TRBJ2-1,TGTGCCAGCAGCATCCGGGACTACTCTACTCGCCGGCTCGTGGAGCAGTTCTTC,CASSIRDYSTRRLVEQFF
TRBV13,-,-,TRBJ2-1,TGTGCCAGCAGCTTAGAACGACTGGGTAACAATGAGCAGTTCTTC,CASSLERLGNNEQFF
TRBV9,TRBD2,-,TRBJ2-7,TGTGCCAGCAGCGTCGCACTAGCGGCCTTGGGCGAGCAGTACTTC,CASSVALAALGEQYF
TRBV6-1,-,-,TRBJ1-6,TGTGCCAGCCCAGGGCAAGGTATTGATTCACCCCTCCACTTT,CASPGQGIDSPLHF
TRBV5-1,TRBD2,-,TRBJ2-1,TGCGCCAGCAGCACCTGGACTAGCGACCCCTACAATGAGCAGTTCTTC,CASSTWTSDPYNEQFF
TRBV9,-,-,TRBJ2-6,TGTGCCAGCAGCCTCGGTGGCTCTGGGGCCAACGTCCTGACTTTC,CASSLGGSGANVLTF
TRBV9,TRBD2,-,TRBJ2-1,TGTGCCAGCAGGGGGGCGGGAGGGCCCACCAATGAGCAGTTCTTC,CASRGAGGPTNEQFF
TRBV6-6,-,-,TRBJ1-5,TGTGCCAGCAGTTACCTAGCGAGCAATCAGCCCCAGCATTTT,CASSYLASNQPQHF
TRBV30,-,-,TRBJ2-2,TGTGCCTGGATGCCATCCGGGGCCGGGGAGCTGTTTTTT,CAWMPSGAGELFF
TRBV27,TRBD2,-,TRBJ2-1,TGTGCCAGCAGCTTACCGGGACTAGGCTCCTACAATGAGCAGTTCTTC,CASSLPGLGSYNEQFF
TRBV30,-,-,TRBJ1-2,TGTGCCTGGAGAGCCCAGGGTTGGCTTAAGGATGGCTACACCTTC,CAWRAQGWLKDGYTF
TRBV6-6,-,once,TRBJ1-1,TGTGCCAGCAGTTACTTAGTCAGGGGGAACACTGAAGCTTTCTTT,CASSYLVRGNTEAFF
TRBV14,-,-,TRBJ2-3,TGTGCCAGCAGCCGCTCCAGCGGGACAGCCACAGATACGCAGTATTTT,CASSRSSGTATDTQYF
TRBV7-3,-,few,TRBJ2-1,TGTGCCAGCAGCACCAATAATGAGCAGTTCTTC,CASSTNNEQFF
TRBV19,TRBD1,-,TRBJ1-1,TGTGCCAGTAGTCTTCCGGGACAGGGGCCCTTGGGCACTGAAGCTTTCTTT,CASSLPGQGPLGTEAFF
TRBV6-1,-,-,TRBJ2-7,TGTGCCAGCAGTGAGGGGCCTATTTACGAGCAGTACTTC,CASSEGPIYEQYF
TRBV11-2,TRBD1,-,TRBJ2-4,TGTGCCAGCAGCCTTGTGGGCCAGGGGGTTCGCGGGTTCGACATTCAGTACTTC,CASSLVGQGVRGFDIQYF
TRBV10-3,-,once,TRBJ2-7,TGTGCCACCGGGAAGAGCTCCTACGAGCAGTACTTC,CATGKSSYEQYF
TRBV7-2,-,-,TRBJ1-3,TGTGCCAGCAGCTTAGCTGGCAAAACTGGAAACACCATATATTTT,CASSLAGKTGNTIYF
TRBV9,TRBD1,-,TRBJ2-7,TGTGCCAGCAGCGTAAGTTTGACAGGGAACGAGCAGTACTTC,CASSVSLTGNEQYF
TRBV12-1,-,-,TRBJ2-1,TGTGCCAGCAGCCCTCTGGGAGCGTTCAATGAGCAGTTCTTC,CASSPLGAFNEQFF
TRBV7-3,-,-,TRBJ2-2,TGTGCCAGCAGCTTAATTGGGAGAGGGGCCGGGGAGCTGTTTTTT,CASSLIGRGAGELFF
TRBV6-1,-,-,TRBJ1-1,TGTGCCAGCAGGTGGGGTCGGAACACTGAAGCTTTCTTT,CASRWGRNTEAFF
TRBV28,TRBD2,-,TRBJ2-2,TGTGCCAGCAGCCACAGCGGGAGCACCGGGGAGCTGTTTTTT,CASSHSGSTGELFF